This T cell receptor (beta chain) was sequenced for a study of T-cell memory formation after mild COVID-19. Germline V lookup: CDR1 MRHNA, CDR2 SNTAGT. V was pared by 8 bases and J by 8 bases, with 29 bases between. The CDR3 has 17 residues. Whole-study findings and limits: Later expanders leaned CD4+, whereas day 15 to 85 contracting clones were balanced CD4/CD8.

With constant-segment primers, 5'RACE yielded cDNA libraries of TCR alpha and TCR beta that carried sample barcodes and UMIs. TCRdb reanalysed the 5' RACE reads using MiXCR and keeps one entry per CDR3 protein. The data show 450,000 to 650,000 distinct CDR3 sequences, with roughly 18% seen just once and around 12% held by the top ten. Details on this clonotype: Its antigen is unidentified.

The gene calls are TRBV6-4 and TRBJ2-3; possibly TRBD1 or TRBD2 for D (6 bases each). The sample consisted of PBMCs or a T cell subset sorted from them (not recorded which). The TCR comes from an adult woman who had mild COVID-19 (a few samples of this study predate the infection). Cell type and time point are not known. Here the CDR3 reads CASAPVGVGGTFATQYF. As DNA, the CDR3 is TGTGCCAGCGCGCCGGTTGGGGTCGGGGGCACATTCGCTACGCAGTATTTT.